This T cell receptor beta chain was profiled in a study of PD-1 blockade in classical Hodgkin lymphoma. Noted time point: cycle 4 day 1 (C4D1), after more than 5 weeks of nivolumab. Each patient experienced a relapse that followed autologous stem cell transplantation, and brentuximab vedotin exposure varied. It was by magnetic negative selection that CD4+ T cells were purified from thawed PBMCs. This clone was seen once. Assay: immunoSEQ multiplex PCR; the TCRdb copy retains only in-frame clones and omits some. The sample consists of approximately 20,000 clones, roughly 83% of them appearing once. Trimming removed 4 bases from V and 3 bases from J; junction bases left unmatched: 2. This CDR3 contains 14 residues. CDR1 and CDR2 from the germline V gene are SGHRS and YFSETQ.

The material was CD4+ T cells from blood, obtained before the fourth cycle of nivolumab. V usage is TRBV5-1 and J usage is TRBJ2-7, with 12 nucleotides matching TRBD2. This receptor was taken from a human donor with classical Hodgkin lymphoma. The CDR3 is CASSTTSGSYEQYF. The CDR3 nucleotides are TGCGCCAGCAGCACGACTAGCGGGAGCTACGAGCAGTACTTC.